These T cell receptor beta chains were read from a single sample in a study of blood T cell repertoires in COVID-19. Method: immunoSEQ multiplex PCR; TCRdb's copy keeps in-frame clones and lacks some. Here the sample spans some 28,000 clones, nearly 90% being singletons. The sample taken for sequencing was peripheral blood. Receptor source: a human donor in a cohort sampled during active COVID-19. Both conserved end residues are part of each CDR3. Fields, in order: V gene, D gene, J gene, clone size, CDR3 DNA, CDR3 protein. The D gene is left open where the match is weak. Rows give clone size only sometimes, using once, few, many, or a class for an expanded clone.

TRBV5-6	.	TRBJ1-2	.	TGTGCCAGCAGCTTGGCGGAGGGAGGGCTTGAGGGCTACACCTTC	CASSLAEGGLEGYTF
TRBV11-3	TRBD1	TRBJ2-7	.	TGTGCCAGCAGCCCCGACAGGGTCAGATCCTACGAGCAGTACTTC	CASSPDRVRSYEQYF
TRBV6-4	.	TRBJ2-7	.	TGTGCCAGCAGTGACTCGGGCTTAAACTACGAGCAGTACTTC	CASSDSGLNYEQYF
TRBV19	.	TRBJ1-5	.	TGTGCCAGTAGTATAGGGTCAGGTCTCGATCAGCCCCAGCATTTT	CASSIGSGLDQPQHF
TRBV5-3	.	TRBJ2-3	.	TGTGCCAGAAGCTTGGAAGGGGCGGGCACAGATACGCAGTATTTT	CARSLEGAGTDTQYF
TRBV25-1	TRBD2	TRBJ2-1	.	TGTGCCAGCAGTGATACGGGAGGGTCCTACAATGAGCAGTTCTTC	CASSDTGGSYNEQFF
TRBV7-6	.	TRBJ2-1	.	TGTGCCAGCAGCTCACTAGCCTCTCGGGATGAGCAGTTCTTC	CASSSLASRDEQFF
TRBV7-8	TRBD2	TRBJ2-5	.	TGTGCCAGCAGCTTAGCTGGACTAGCGGAGACCCAGTACTTC	CASSLAGLAETQYF
TRBV5-6	TRBD1	TRBJ1-1	few	TGTGCCAGCAGCTTTTGGGGTCAGGGGGTTTATACTGAAGCTTTCTTT	CASSFWGQGVYTEAFF
TRBV5-1	.	TRBJ1-1	.	TGCGCCAGCAGCTCCACCGGGGGGCGGTCTGAAGCTTTCTTT	CASSSTGGRSEAFF
TRBV16	TRBD1	TRBJ1-2	once	TGTGCCAGCAGCCTGACAGGGGAGCTCTCTGGCTACACCTTC	CASSLTGELSGYTF
TRBV19	TRBD2	TRBJ2-1	.	TGTGCCACTCGACTAGCGGGAGGGGGTAATGAGCAGTTCTTC	CATRLAGGGNEQFF
TRBV5-4	.	TRBJ2-5	.	TGTGCCAGCAGCCCCGCGGAAATGCAAGAGACCCAGTACTTC	CASSPAEMQETQYF
TRBV9	TRBD1	TRBJ2-6	.	TGTGCCAGCAGCGTAGGGGGACAGTCCTTCTCTGGGGCCAACGTCCTGACTTTC	CASSVGGQSFSGANVLTF
TRBV7-9	TRBD1	TRBJ1-1	.	TGTGCCAGCAGCTTTACAGGGGCCCTCGGCACTGAAGCTTTCTTT	CASSFTGALGTEAFF
TRBV6-5	TRBD1	TRBJ1-1	few	TGTGCCAGCAGGGTACAGGGGAGGAACACTGAAGCTTTCTTT	CASRVQGRNTEAFF
TRBV6-5	TRBD1	TRBJ1-2	.	TGTGCCAGCACTCCAGGACAGGGAACTGTCTACACCTTC	CASTPGQGTVYTF
TRBV3-1/TRBV3-2	TRBD1	TRBJ1-2	.	TGTGCCAGCAGCCAAGATTTCGGGACAGGCTATGGCTACACCTTC	CASSQDFGTGYGYTF
TRBV19	.	TRBJ1-1	once	TGTGCCAGTAGTATAGCAAAGTCCTTGGGGGGAAGGAACACTGAAGCTTTCTTT	CASSIAKSLGGRNTEAFF
TRBV5-1	.	TRBJ1-3	.	TGCGCCAGCAGCTTGGCCGGAGGGTCTGGAAACACCATATATTTT	CASSLAGGSGNTIYF
TRBV18	.	TRBJ1-1	.	TGTGCCAGCTCACCTCCCGCCGCGGTGTTTACTGAAGCTTTCTTT	CASSPPAAVFTEAFF
TRBV27	TRBD1	TRBJ1-1	.	TGTGCCAGCAGTCCCGGGACAGGGTGGGACACTGAAGCTTTCTTT	CASSPGTGWDTEAFF
TRBV18	.	TRBJ2-2	.	TGTGCCACTAGAGAGAACACCGGGGAGCTGTTTTTT	CATRENTGELFF
TRBV9	.	TRBJ2-7	.	TGTGCCAGCAGCGTCAGCGCTTCTCCCTACGAGCAGTACTTC	CASSVSASPYEQYF
TRBV5-4	TRBD2	TRBJ2-2	.	TGTGCCAGCAGCCAAGGACTAGCGGGGGCGGGGACCGGGGAGCTGTTTTTT	CASSQGLAGAGTGELFF
TRBV7-8	.	TRBJ2-5	.	TGTGCCAGCAGCCTCAACCCACTCGGGGAGACCCAGTACTTC	CASSLNPLGETQYF
TRBV5-6	.	TRBJ1-4	.	TGTGCCAGCAGTTCACAGGGAGCGGCTAATGAAAAACTGTTTTTT	CASSSQGAANEKLFF
TRBV19	TRBD1	TRBJ1-2	.	TGTGCCACCACGGGACAGGTACCCTATGGCTACACCTTC	CATTGQVPYGYTF
TRBV4-2	.	TRBJ2-5	.	TGTGCCAGCAGCCGAACACCCGGGTACCAAGAGACCCAGTACTTC	CASSRTPGYQETQYF
TRBV6-5	.	TRBJ1-3	.	TGTGCCAGCATAAGGACAGACCGAAACACCATATATTTT	CASIRTDRNTIYF
TRBV18	TRBD2	TRBJ2-5	.	TGTGCCAGCTCACCATCCCTAGCGGGAGTTCAAGAGACCCAGTACTTC	CASSPSLAGVQETQYF
TRBV5-5	TRBD1	TRBJ1-1	.	TGTGCCAGCAGCCTGACAGGGAGTTTTGGTGAAGCTTTCTTT	CASSLTGSFGEAFF
TRBV30	TRBD2	TRBJ2-1	few	TGTGCCTGGAGGAGACTAGCGGGAGGGAGCTCCTACAATGAGCAGTTCTTC	CAWRRLAGGSSYNEQFF
TRBV19	.	TRBJ1-1	few	TGTGCCAGTAGTATTAGGCTCAGGTACACTGAAGCTTTCTTT	CASSIRLRYTEAFF
TRBV5-1	TRBD1	TRBJ1-2	.	TGCGCCAGCAGCGTGGGACAGGCTAACTATGGCTACACCTTC	CASSVGQANYGYTF
TRBV3-1/TRBV3-2	.	TRBJ1-1	once	TGTGCCAGCAGCCAAATGGGGGGGGTTGAAGCTTTCTTT	CASSQMGGVEAFF
TRBV6-6	.	TRBJ1-1	.	TGTGCCAGCAGTTATTTACAGGGAACTGAAGCTTTCTTT	CASSYLQGTEAFF
TRBV7-2	TRBD1	TRBJ1-4	.	TGTGCCAGCAGCTTAACAGGGGGTTATGAAAAACTGTTTTTT	CASSLTGGYEKLFF
TRBV5-5	TRBD2	TRBJ2-3	.	TGTGCCAGCAGCCAGGGACTAGCGGGGGGGTACACAGATACGCAGTATTTT	CASSQGLAGGYTDTQYF
TRBV7-3	.	TRBJ1-1	.	TGTGCCAGCAGCTTAAACCCCGGGATGGGCACTGAAGCTTTCTTT	CASSLNPGMGTEAFF
TRBV5-4	TRBD1	TRBJ2-3	.	TGTGCCAGCAGCTCGGCCGGGACAGGGGGCACAGATACGCAGTATTTT	CASSSAGTGGTDTQYF
TRBV5-1	TRBD1	TRBJ1-2	.	TGCGCCAGCAGCTTGGCCGGACCGGGACAGGGTTTGGGCTACACCTTC	CASSLAGPGQGLGYTF
TRBV7-2	TRBD1	TRBJ1-1	.	TGTGCCAGCAGCTTGACAGGGTGGGGGAACACTGAAGCTTTCTTT	CASSLTGWGNTEAFF
TRBV18	TRBD1	TRBJ2-7	.	TGTGCCAGCTCACAGAGACAGGGAACAGGCGAGCAGTACTTC	CASSQRQGTGEQYF
TRBV4-1	TRBD2	TRBJ2-5	.	TGCGCCAGCAGCCAAACGGAACTAGCGAAAGAGACCCAGTACTTC	CASSQTELAKETQYF
TRBV5-1	.	TRBJ2-7	.	TGCGCCAGCAGCTTGGTCTCTAGCGTGAACGAGCAGTACTTC	CASSLVSSVNEQYF
TRBV6-5	TRBD2	TRBJ2-2	.	TGTGCCAGCAGTCTTACCAGCGGGGCCACCGGGGAGCTGTTTTTT	CASSLTSGATGELFF
TRBV5-4	TRBD2	TRBJ2-7	.	TGTGCCACCCAAGCAGAACTAGCGGGTCATGAGCAGTACTTC	CATQAELAGHEQYF
TRBV2	.	TRBJ1-6	.	TGTGCCAGCAAAGGTGGGCCAGTAAATTCACCCCTCCACTTT	CASKGGPVNSPLHF
TRBV6-1	TRBD2	TRBJ2-3	once	TGTGCCAGCAGTGCGGGACTAGCGGGGGGGCTTAGCACAGATACGCAGTATTTT	CASSAGLAGGLSTDTQYF
TRBV2	.	TRBJ1-2	few	TGTGCCAGCAGAACCCAGGGGACGGAGGGCTACACCTTC	CASRTQGTEGYTF